This T cell receptor beta chain derives from a study of identical twins. As for this clonotype: Its matching antigen is unknown.

This CDR3 is built from 15 residues. From germline, CDR1 is KGHSH and CDR2 LQKENI. Deletions cut 3 bases from V and 2 bases from J, with 11 bases between. Study-wide results and caveats: Researchers reported weaker excess twin sharing in beta out-of-frame sequences.

A universal primer site arose from template switching, and cDNA bore unique molecular identifiers. Via MiXCR, TCRdb re-called the 5' RACE reads, giving one row per CDR3 protein. The data show 450,000 or so distinct CDR3 sequences, roughly 26% seen once. These sequences were also reported in another study, on T cells expressing NK-cell markers. From that report: The share of CD8+ T cells held by dominant NKG2C+ clonotypes was roughly 1.0-8% in over 5 donors.

The sequence was obtained from a woman between 18 and 29 years old in good health. The chain employs TRBV18 and TRBJ1-5; D not certain. The source material was CD4+ T cells sorted from blood. The DNA of the CDR3 is TGTGCCAGCTCACCGACGGAAAGCGGCAATCAGCCCCAGCATTTT. Translation: CASSPTESGNQPQHF. Filled out from reference TRBV18 and TRBJ1-5, the complete variable domain reads NAGVMQNPRHLVRRRGQEARLRCSPMKGHSHVYWYRQLPEEGLKFMVYLQKENIIDESGMPKERFSAEFPKEGPSILRIQQVVRGDSAAYFCASSPTESGNQPQHFGDGTRLSIL.